The 19 T cell receptor beta chains given below trace back to one sample, sequenced in a study of glioma-infiltrating T cells after dendritic cell vaccination. The protocol was immunoSEQ multiplex PCR, while the TCRdb copy is restricted to in-frame clones and leaves out a portion. The repertoire has around 100,000 clones, 81% of them found once; the top ten carry approximately 12%. The material was blood, obtained before dendritic cell vaccination. These receptors came from a human donor with glioblastoma.

The chain carries TRBV12-5 and TRBJ2-7; D remains ambiguous. CDR1 and CDR2 from the germline V gene are LGHNT and FRNRAP. The CDR3 sequence is 11 residues long. The V end lost 1 base, the J end lost 6 bases, and 4 bases lay between the germline ends. CDR3 in DNA: TGTGCTAGTGGTTTGGGGCTCGAGCAGTACTTC. Translated: CASGLGLEQYF.

The chain employs TRBV5-6 and TRBJ2-5, with TRBD1 as a possible D gene (5 bases). CDR1 and CDR2 (germline): SGHDT, YYEEEE. Trimming pared 2 bases from V and 4 bases from J, leaving 9 bases between. This CDR3 region has 13 residues. The CDR3 DNA follows: TGTGCCAGCAGCTTTGGCAGGGTAGAGACCCAGTACTTC. As protein: CASSFGRVETQYF. Using reference TRBV5-6 and TRBJ2-5 for the parts outside the CDR3, the full variable domain is DAGVTQSPTHLIKTRGQQVTLRCSPKSGHDTVSWYQQALGQGPQFIFQYYEEEERQRGNFPDRFSGHQFPNYSSELNVNALLLGDSALYLCASSFGRVETQYFGPGTRLLVL.

This clone showed up just a few times. The CDR3 protein is CASSQGQGISYEQYF. CDR3 DNA: TGTGCCAGCAGCCAAGGACAGGGAATTTCCTACGAGCAGTACTTC. The chain employs TRBV5-6 and TRBJ2-7; 8 bases fit TRBD1. Germline CDR1 SGHDT, CDR2 YYEEEE. Trimming removed 4 bases from V and 1 base from J; junction bases left unmatched: 7. The CDR3 has 15 amino acids.

The sample holds a few counts of this clone. The junction and the germline gene differ at one end; a read error may be behind it. The rearrangement links TRBV30 to TRBJ2-7, with 7 nucleotides matching TRBD1. Germline CDR1 reads GTSNPN; CDR2 reads SVGIG (reference sequence). CDR3 size: 14 residues. The CDR3 loop is CAWCRDSISNEQYF. As DNA, the CDR3 is TGTGCCTGGTGCCGGGACAGTATCTCCAACGAGCAGTACTTC.

The chain links TRBV19 to TRBJ2-1, with TRBD2 matching over 7 bases. CDR3 length: 13 amino acids. Unmatched junction bases numbered 2, after V lost 4 bases and J lost 5 bases. Germline CDR1 and CDR2: LNHDA and SQIVND (reference sequence). The CDR3 loop is CASSTGTNNEQFF. The CDR3 nucleotides are TGTGCCAGTAGTACCGGGACTAACAATGAGCAGTTCTTC.

The chain joins TRBV5-1 to TRBJ2-7; unclear D gene. CDR1 SGHRS and CDR2 YFSETQ come from the germline V gene. V lost 0 bases to trimming and J lost 3 bases, with 16 bases between them. The CDR3 covers 16 residues. The DNA of the CDR3 is TGCGCCAGCAGCTTGGTGCCATCGACTGGCCTCTACGAGCAGTACTTC. Encoded protein: CASSLVPSTGLYEQYF.

In its sample, this clone was seen once. The gene calls are TRBV6-1 and TRBJ2-7, with D possibly matching TRBD1 (5 bases). The V end was cut by 3 bases, the J end by 7 bases, with 10 bases between. The CDR3 spans 12 residues. Looked up from germline, CDR1 is MNHNS and CDR2 is SASEGT. The CDR3 DNA follows: TGTGCCAGCAGTGACAGGGCTGAAGAGCAGTACTTC. Protein product: CASSDRAEEQYF.

V usage is TRBV5-1 and J usage is TRBJ2-1; tentatively, D is TRBD2 (5 bases). CDR3 length: 17 residues. Germline V lookup: CDR1 SGHRS, CDR2 YFSETQ. Deletions cut 3 bases from V and 0 bases from J, with 16 bases between. The CDR3 loop reads CASSSSVRVSSYNEQFF. DNA for the CDR3: TGCGCCAGCAGCTCGTCGGTGAGGGTTAGCTCCTACAATGAGCAGTTCTTC. The full variable domain, rest sourced from reference TRBV5-1 and TRBJ2-1, is KAGVTQTPRYLIKTRGQQVTLSCSPISGHRSVSWYQQTPGQGLQFLFEYFSETQRNKGNFPGRFSGRQFSNSRSEMNVSTLELGDSALYLCASSSSVRVSSYNEQFFGPGTRLTVL.

This clone has only a few counts. V usage is TRBV19 and J usage is TRBJ1-5, with 10 bases identical to TRBD1. V trimming: 2 bases; J trimming: 4 bases; junction bases outside the gene matches: 5. The CDR3 extends over 16 amino acids. The germline CDR1 and CDR2 sequences are LNHDA and SQIVND (reference sequence). Here the CDR3 DNA reads TGTGCCAGTAGTATATACGGGACAGGGGTAAATCAGCCCCAGCATTTT. Translating it yields CASSIYGTGVNQPQHF.

The chain links TRBV2 to TRBJ1-2, with D hard to call. The CDR3 contains 14 residues. V dropped 4 bases and J dropped 4 bases, with 13 bases sitting between them. Germline values: CDR1 SNHLY, CDR2 FYNNEI. The CDR3 region is CASSARRGGYGYTF. The DNA of the CDR3 is TGTGCCAGCAGTGCAAGACGGGGTGGCTATGGCTACACCTTC. The whole variable domain, filled in from reference TRBV2 and TRBJ1-2, reads EPEVTQTPSHQVTQMGQEVILRCVPISNHLYFYWYRQILGQKVEFLVSFYNNEISEKSEIFDDQFSVERPDGSNFTLKIRSTKLEDSAMYFCASSARRGGYGYTFGSGTRLTVV.

CDR3 nucleotides: TGTGCCAGCACGAAGACTAGCACAGATACGCAGTATTTT. Residues: CASTKTSTDTQYF. V is TRBV9 and J is TRBJ2-3; D is undetermined. Per the germline V gene, CDR1 is SGDLS and CDR2 is YYNGEE. V was pared by 6 bases and J by 0 bases, with 8 bases between. The CDR3 spans 13 residues. Combining the CDR3 with reference TRBV9 and TRBJ2-3 gives the whole variable domain DSGVTQTPKHLITATGQRVTLRCSPRSGDLSVYWYQQSLDQGLQFLIQYYNGEERAKGNILERFSAQQFPDLHSELNLSSLELGDSALYFCASTKTSTDTQYFGPGTRLTVL.

The J gene is TRBJ2-2, the V gene TRBV6-1; tentative D call: TRBD1 (6 bases). The germline gives CDR1 MNHNS, CDR2 SASEGT. CDR3 length: 11 residues. Trimming cost V 8 bases and J 8 bases, with 9 bases left between them. CDR3 amino acids: CASYREGELFF. The CDR3 DNA follows: TGTGCCAGCTACAGGGAAGGGGAGCTGTTTTTT.

V gene TRBV5-1 combines with J gene TRBJ2-3; TRBD2 is a possible D gene (6 bases). The germline V gene has CDR1 SGHRS and CDR2 YFSETQ. The germline V and J ends were trimmed by 4 bases and 0 bases, with 12 bases remaining between them. CDR3 length: 15 residues. CDR3 amino acids: CASSGTAQSTDTQYF. CDR3 nucleotide sequence: TGCGCCAGCAGCGGGACTGCTCAAAGCACAGATACGCAGTATTTT.

This sequence joins TRBV30 and TRBJ1-4; 7 positions agree with TRBD1. Germline V gene data show CDR1 as GTSNPN and CDR2 as SVGIG (reference sequence). Trimming removed 0 bases from V and 3 bases from J; junction bases left unmatched: 1. This CDR3 spans 14 amino acids. CDR3 bases: TGTGCCTGGAGTGTCGGGACAGCTAATGAAAAACTGTTTTTT. Protein sequence: CAWSVGTANEKLFF.

The gene calls are TRBV14 and TRBJ1-1; the D gene is possibly TRBD1 (6 bases). V lost 6 bases and J 1 base, leaving 15 bases between the germline ends. The CDR3 totals 15 residues. The germline gives CDR1 SGHDN, CDR2 FVKESK. The CDR3 DNA reads TGTGCCAGCAGTCCAGACAGGTTCGGGAACACTGAAGCTTTCTTT. This sequence encodes CASSPDRFGNTEAFF.

The V call is TRBV6-5, the J call TRBJ1-2; 8 bases align to TRBD1. The trim removed 5 bases at V and 7 bases at J, leaving 9 bases unmatched. Germline loops: CDR1 MNHEY, CDR2 SVGAGI. This CDR3 is built from 14 residues. The CDR3 sequence is CASSETTGEVGYTF. In nucleotides, the CDR3 is TGTGCCAGCAGTGAAACGACAGGGGAAGTTGGCTACACCTTC.

This chain links TRBV5-1 with TRBJ1-4; D is unresolved. Deletions cut 4 bases from V and 6 bases from J, with 16 bases between. Germline CDR1 and CDR2: SGHRS and YFSETQ. CDR3 length: 15 amino acids. The CDR3 sequence is CASSPREPRDEKLFF. CDR3 DNA: TGCGCCAGCAGCCCGCGAGAACCCCGGGATGAAAAACTGTTTTTT.

There are a few counts of this clone. The rearrangement links TRBV7-3 to TRBJ2-5, with D perhaps matching TRBD2 (7 bases). The V gene's germline CDR1 is SGHTA and CDR2 FQGTGA. V dropped 5 bases and J dropped 4 bases, with 17 bases sitting between them. CDR3 length: 15 residues. Here the CDR3 DNA reads TGTGCCAGCAGCCGTCGGGGGGCGGGTGGAGAGACCCAGTACTTC. It is translated as CASSRRGAGGETQYF.

The chain recombines TRBV27 with TRBJ1-5; weak D call: TRBD1 (6 bases). V lost 5 bases, J lost 5 bases, and 10 bases lay in between. The germline gives CDR1 MNHEY, CDR2 SMNVEV (reference sequence). This CDR3 spans 13 amino acids. The CDR3 DNA follows: TGTGCCAGCAGTACCGACAGGTATCAGCCCCAGCATTTT. This codes for CASSTDRYQPQHF.